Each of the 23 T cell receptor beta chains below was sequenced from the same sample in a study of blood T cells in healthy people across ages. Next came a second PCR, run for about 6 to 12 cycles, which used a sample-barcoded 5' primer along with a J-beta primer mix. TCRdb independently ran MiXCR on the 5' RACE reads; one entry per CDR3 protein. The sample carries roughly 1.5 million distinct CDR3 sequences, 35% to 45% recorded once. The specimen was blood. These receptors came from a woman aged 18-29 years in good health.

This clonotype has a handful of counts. The CDR3 sequence is CSVLHRATGELFF. The CDR3 DNA sequence: TGCAGTGTTTTGCACAGGGCGACCGGGGAGCTGTTTTTT. The rearrangement links TRBV20-1 to TRBJ2-2; TRBD1 might be the D (6 bases). Per germline, CDR1 DFQATT and CDR2 SNEGSKA (reference sequence). CDR3 length: 13 amino acids. V was pared by 7 bases and J by 5 bases, with 14 bases between.

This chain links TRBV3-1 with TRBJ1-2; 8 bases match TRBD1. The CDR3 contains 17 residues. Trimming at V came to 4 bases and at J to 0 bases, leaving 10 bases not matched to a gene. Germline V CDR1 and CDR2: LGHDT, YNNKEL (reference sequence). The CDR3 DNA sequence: TGTGCCAGCAGCCGTGTGCGGGACAGGAACACTAACTATGGCTACACCTTC. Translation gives CASSRVRDRNTNYGYTF.

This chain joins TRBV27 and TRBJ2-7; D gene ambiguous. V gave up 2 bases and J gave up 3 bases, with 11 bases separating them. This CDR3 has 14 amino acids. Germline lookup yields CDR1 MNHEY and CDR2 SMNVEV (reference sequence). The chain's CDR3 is CASSLTIDGYEQYF. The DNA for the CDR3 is TGTGCCAGCAGTTTAACTATAGACGGCTACGAGCAGTACTTC.

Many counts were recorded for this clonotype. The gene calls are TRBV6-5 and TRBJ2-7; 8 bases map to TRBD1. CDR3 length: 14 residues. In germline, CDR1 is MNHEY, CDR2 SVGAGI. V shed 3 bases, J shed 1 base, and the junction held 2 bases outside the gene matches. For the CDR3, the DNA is TGTGCCAGCAGTTATGACAGGGGATCCTACGAGCAGTACTTC. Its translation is CASSYDRGSYEQYF.

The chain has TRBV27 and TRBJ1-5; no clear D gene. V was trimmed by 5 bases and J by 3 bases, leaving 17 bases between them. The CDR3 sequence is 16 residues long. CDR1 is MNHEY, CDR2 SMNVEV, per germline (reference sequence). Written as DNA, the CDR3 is TGTGCCAGCAGTCCCCGCTTGACGGGCGCCAATCAGCCCCAGCATTTT. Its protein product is CASSPRLTGANQPQHF.

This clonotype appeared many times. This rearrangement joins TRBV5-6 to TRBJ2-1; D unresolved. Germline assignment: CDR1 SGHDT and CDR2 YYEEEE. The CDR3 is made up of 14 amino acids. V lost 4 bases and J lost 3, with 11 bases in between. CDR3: CASSPDGVYNEQFF. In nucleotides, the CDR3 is TGTGCCAGCAGCCCCGACGGCGTCTACAATGAGCAGTTCTTC.

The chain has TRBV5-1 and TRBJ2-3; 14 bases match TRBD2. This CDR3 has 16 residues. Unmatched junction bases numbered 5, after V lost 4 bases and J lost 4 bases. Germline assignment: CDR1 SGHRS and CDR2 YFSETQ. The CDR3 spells CASSKGTSGRPDTQYF. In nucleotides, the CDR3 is TGCGCCAGCAGCAAAGGGACTAGCGGGAGACCAGATACGCAGTATTTT.

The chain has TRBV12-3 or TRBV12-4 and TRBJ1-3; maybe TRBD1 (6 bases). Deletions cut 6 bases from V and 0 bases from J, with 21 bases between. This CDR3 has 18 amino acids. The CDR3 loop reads CASSLGGGGGFSGNTIYF. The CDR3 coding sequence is TGTGCCAGCAGCCTAGGAGGGGGAGGGGGATTCTCTGGAAACACCATATATTTT.

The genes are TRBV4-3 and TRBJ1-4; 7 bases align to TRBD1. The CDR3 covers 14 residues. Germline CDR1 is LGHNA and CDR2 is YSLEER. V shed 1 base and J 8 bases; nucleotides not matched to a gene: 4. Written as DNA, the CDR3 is TGCGCCAGCAGCCAAGTTGGGACAGCGGAAAAACTGTTTTTT. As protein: CASSQVGTAEKLFF.

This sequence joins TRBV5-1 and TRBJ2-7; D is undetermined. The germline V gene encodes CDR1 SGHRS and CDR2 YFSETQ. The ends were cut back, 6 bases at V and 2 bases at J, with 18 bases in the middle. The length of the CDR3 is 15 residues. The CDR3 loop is CASNQWADDTYEQYF. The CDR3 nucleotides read TGCGCCAGCAACCAGTGGGCGGACGACACCTACGAGCAGTACTTC.

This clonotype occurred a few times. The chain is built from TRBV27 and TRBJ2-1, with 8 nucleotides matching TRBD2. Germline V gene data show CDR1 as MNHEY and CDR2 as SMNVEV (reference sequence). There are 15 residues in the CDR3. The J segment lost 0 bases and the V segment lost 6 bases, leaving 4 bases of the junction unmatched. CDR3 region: CASRLAASSYNEQFF. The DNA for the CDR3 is TGTGCCAGCAGACTAGCGGCGAGCTCCTACAATGAGCAGTTCTTC.

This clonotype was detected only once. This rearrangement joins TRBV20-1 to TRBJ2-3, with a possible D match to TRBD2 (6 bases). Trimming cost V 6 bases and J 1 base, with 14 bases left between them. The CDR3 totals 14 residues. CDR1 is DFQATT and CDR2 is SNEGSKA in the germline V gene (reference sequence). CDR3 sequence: CSAQRLDGTDTQYF. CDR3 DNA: TGCAGTGCCCAGAGACTAGATGGCACAGATACGCAGTATTTT.

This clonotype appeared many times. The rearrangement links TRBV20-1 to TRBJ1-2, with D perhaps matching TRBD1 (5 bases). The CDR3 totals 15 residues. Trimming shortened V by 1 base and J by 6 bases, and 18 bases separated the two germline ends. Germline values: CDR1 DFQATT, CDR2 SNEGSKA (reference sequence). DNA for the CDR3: TGCAGTGCTAGAGGGGGTTTGGGGCTAGGAAATGGCTACACCTTC. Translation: CSARGGLGLGNGYTF.

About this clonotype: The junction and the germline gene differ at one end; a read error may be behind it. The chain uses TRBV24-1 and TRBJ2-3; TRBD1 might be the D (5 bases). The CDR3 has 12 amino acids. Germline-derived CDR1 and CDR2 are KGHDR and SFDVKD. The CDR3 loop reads CSTRDRTDTQYF. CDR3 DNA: TGTTCCACCAGGGATCGGACAGATACGCAGTATTTT.

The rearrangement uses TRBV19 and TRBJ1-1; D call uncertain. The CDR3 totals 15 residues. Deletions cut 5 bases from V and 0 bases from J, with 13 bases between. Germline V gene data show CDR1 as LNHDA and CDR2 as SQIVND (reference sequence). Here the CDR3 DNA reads TGTGCCAGTAGTCCCTGGAAAACTATGAACACTGAAGCTTTCTTT. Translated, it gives CASSPWKTMNTEAFF.

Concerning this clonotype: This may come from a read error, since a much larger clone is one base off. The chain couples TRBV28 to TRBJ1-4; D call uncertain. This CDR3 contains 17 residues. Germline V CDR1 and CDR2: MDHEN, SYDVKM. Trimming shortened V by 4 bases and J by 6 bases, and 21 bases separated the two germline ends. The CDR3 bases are TGTGCCAGCAGTTCCCCATCCACCCGGGTGGGTGATGAAAAACTGTTTTTT. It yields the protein CASSSPSTRVGDEKLFF. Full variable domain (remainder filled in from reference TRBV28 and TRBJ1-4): DVKVTQSSRYLVKRTGEKVFLECVQDMDHENMFWYRQDPGLGLRLIYFSYDVKMKEKGDIPEGYSVSREKKERFSLILESASTNQTSMYLCASSSPSTRVGDEKLFFGSGTQLSVL.

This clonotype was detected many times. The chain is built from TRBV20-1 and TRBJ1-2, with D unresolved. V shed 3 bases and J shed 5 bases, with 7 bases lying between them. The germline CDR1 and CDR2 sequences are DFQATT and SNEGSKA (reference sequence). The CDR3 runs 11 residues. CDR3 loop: CSARTAYGYTF. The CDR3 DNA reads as TGCAGTGCTAGGACGGCTTATGGCTACACCTTC.

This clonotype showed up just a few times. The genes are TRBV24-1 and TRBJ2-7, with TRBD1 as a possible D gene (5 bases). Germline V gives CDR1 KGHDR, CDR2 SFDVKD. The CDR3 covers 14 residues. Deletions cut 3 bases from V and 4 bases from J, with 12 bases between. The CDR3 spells CATSDNNQGYEQYF. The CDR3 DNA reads TGTGCCACCAGTGATAACAACCAGGGATACGAGCAGTACTTC.

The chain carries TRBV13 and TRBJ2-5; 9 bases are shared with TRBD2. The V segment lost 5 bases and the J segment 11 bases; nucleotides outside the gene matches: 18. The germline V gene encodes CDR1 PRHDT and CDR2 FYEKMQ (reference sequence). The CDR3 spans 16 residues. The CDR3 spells CASSTQTSGGYNEQYF. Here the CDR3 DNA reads TGTGCCAGCAGCACACAGACTAGCGGAGGCTACAATGAGCAGTACTTC. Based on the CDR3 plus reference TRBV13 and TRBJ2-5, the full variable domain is AAGVIQSPRHLIKEKRETATLKCYPIPRHDTVYWYQQGPGQDPQFLISFYEKMQSDKGSIPDRFSAQQFSDYHSELNMSSLELGDSALYFCASSTQTSGGYNEQYFGPGTRLLVL.

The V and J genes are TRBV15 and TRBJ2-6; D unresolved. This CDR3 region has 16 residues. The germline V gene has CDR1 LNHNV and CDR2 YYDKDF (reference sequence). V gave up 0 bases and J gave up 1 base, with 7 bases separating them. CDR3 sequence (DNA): TGTGCCACCAGCAGAGATTTGGGATCTGGGGCCAACGTCCTGACTTTC. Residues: CATSRDLGSGANVLTF.

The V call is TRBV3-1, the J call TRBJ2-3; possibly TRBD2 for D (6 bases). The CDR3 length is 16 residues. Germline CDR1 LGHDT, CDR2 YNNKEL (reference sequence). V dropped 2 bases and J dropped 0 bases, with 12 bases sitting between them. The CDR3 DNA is TGTGCCAGCAGCCAAACGGACTACCCAAGCACAGATACGCAGTATTTT. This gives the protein CASSQTDYPSTDTQYF.

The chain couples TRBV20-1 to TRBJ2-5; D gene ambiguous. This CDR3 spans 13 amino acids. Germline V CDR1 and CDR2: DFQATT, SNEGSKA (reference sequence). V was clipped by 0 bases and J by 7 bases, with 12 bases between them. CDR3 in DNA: TGCAGTGCTAGAGATCAAGGAATTTGGACCCAGTACTTC. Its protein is CSARDQGIWTQYF.

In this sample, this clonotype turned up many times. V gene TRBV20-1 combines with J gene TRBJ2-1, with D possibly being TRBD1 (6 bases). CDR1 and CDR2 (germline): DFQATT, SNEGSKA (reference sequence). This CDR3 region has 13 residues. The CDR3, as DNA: TGCGTCACTGGCAGGGGTGGCTACAATGAGCAGTTCTTC. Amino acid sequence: CVTGRGGYNEQFF.